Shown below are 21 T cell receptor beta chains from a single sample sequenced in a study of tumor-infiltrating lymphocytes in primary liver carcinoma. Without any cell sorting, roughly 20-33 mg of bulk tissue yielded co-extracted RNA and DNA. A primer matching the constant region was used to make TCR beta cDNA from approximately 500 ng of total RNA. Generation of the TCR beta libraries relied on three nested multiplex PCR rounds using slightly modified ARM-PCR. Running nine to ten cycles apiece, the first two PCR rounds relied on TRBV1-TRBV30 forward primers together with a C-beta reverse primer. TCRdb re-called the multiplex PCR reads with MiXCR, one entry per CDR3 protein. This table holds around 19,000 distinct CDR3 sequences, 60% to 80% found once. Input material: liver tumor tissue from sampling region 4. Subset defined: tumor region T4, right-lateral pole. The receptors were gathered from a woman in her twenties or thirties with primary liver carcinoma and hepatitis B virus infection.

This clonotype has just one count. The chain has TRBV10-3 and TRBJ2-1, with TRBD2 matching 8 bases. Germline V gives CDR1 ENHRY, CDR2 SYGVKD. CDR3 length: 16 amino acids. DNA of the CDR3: TGTGCTACCAATGAGTCGGCAGCGGGAGCCTACAATGAGCAGTTCTTC. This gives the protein CATNESAAGAYNEQFF.

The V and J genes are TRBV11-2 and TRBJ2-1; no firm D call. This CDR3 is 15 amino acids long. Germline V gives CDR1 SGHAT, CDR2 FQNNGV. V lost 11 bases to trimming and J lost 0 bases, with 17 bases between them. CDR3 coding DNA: TGTGCCTGCACCTTAATGAGGACCTCCTACAATGAGCAGTTCTTC. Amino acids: CACTLMRTSYNEQFF. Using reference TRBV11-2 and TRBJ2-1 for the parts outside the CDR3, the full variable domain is EAGVAQSPRYKIIEKRQSVAFWCNPISGHATLYWYQQILGQGPKLLIQFQNNGVVDDSQLPKDRFSAERLKGVDSTLKIQPAKLEDSAVYLCACTLMRTSYNEQFFGPGTRLTVL.

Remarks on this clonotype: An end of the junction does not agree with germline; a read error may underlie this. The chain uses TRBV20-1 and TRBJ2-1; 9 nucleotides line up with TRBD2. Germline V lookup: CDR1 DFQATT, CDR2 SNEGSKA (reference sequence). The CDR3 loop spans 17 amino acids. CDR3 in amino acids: CGARGSRGISGSYEQFF. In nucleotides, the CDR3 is TGCGGTGCTAGAGGCTCCCGGGGGATTAGCGGGAGCTATGAGCAGTTCTTC.

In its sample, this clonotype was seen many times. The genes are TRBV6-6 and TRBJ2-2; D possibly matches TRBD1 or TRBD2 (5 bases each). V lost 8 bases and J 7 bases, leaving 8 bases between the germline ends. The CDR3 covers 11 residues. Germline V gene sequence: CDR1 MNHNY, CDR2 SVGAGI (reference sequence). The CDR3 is CASRGGGELFF. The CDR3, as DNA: TGTGCCAGCCGGGGCGGCGGGGAGCTGTTTTTT.

CDR3 sequence (DNA): TGCGCCAGCAGCCAAGATGTCGGGGCTCGACTCTACGAGCAGTACTTC. This sequence encodes CASSQDVGARLYEQYF. V and J are TRBV4-3 and TRBJ2-7, with D possibly being TRBD1 or TRBD2 (5 bases each). Trimming shortened V by 0 bases and J by 3 bases, and 15 bases separated the two germline ends. The CDR3 spans 16 residues. CDR1 is LGHNA and CDR2 is YSLEER in the germline V gene.

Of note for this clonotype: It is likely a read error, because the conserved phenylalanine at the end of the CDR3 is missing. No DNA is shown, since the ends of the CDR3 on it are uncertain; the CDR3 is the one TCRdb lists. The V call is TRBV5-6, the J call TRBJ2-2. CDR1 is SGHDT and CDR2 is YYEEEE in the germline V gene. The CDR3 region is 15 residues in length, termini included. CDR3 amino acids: CANSLAPRVSGEPFS.

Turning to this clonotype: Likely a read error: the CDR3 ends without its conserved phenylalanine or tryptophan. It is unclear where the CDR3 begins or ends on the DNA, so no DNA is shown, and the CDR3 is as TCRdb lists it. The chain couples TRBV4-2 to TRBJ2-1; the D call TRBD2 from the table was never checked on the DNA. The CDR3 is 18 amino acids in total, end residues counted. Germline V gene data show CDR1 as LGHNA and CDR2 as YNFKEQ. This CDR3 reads CASSLGTSGRAEVNEPFL.

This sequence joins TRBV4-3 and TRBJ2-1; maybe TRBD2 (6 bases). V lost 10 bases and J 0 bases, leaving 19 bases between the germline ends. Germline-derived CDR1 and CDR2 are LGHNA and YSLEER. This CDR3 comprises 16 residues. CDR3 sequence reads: CAMRQDAGSSYNEQFF. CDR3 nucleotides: TGCGCCATGAGGCAAGATGCGGGAAGCTCCTACAATGAGCAGTTCTTC.

Here the CDR3 reads CASILGVNVNTEAFF. For the CDR3, the DNA is TGTGCCAGCATTCTGGGGGTGAACGTGAACACTGAAGCTTTCTTT. V and J are TRBV12-3 or TRBV12-4 and TRBJ1-1; tentative D call: TRBD1 (5 bases). Trimming took off 7 bases at V and 0 bases at J, with 15 bases between the two ends. There are 15 residues in the CDR3.

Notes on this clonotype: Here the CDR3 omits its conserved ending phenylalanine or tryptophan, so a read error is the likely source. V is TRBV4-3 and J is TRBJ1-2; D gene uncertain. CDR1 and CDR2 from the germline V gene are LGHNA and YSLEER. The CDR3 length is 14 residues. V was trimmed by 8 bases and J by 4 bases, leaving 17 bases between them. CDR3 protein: CASVAELEIYGYTV. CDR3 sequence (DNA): TGCGCCAGCGTCGCTGAGTTGGAGATCTATGGCTACACCGTC.

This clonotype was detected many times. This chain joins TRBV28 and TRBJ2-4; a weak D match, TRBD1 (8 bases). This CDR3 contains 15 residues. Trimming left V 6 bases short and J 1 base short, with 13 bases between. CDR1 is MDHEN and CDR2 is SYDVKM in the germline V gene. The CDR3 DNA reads TGTGCCAGCAGCCACAGGGGGGGGGCCAAAAACATTCAGTACTTC. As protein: CASSHRGGAKNIQYF.

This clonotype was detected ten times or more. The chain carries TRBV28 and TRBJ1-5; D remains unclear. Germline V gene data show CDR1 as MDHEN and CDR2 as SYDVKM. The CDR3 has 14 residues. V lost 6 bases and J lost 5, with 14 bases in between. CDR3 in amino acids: CASSISFGYQPQHF. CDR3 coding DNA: TGTGCCAGCAGCATCTCCTTCGGGTATCAGCCCCAGCATTTT.

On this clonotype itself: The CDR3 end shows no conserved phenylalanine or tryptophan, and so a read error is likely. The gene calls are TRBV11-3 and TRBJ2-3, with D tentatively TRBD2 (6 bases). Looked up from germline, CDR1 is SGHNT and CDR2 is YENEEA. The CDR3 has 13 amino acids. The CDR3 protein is CTSSKESTDTQYL. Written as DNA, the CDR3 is TGTACTAGCAGTAAAGAATCCACAGATACGCAGTATTTA.

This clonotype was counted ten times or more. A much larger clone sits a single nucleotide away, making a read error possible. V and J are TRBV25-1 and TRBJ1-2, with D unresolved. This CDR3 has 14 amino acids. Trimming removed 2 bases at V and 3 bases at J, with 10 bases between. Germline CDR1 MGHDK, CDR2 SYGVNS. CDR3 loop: CASSEAARYYGYTF. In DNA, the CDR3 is TGTGCCAGCAGTGAAGCCGCCAGATACTATGGCTACACCTTC.

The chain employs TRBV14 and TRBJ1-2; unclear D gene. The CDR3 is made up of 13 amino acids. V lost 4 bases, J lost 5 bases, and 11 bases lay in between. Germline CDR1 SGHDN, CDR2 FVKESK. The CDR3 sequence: CASSLRRGYGYTF. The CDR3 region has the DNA TGTGCCAGCAGCCTTCGGAGAGGGTATGGCTACACCTTC.

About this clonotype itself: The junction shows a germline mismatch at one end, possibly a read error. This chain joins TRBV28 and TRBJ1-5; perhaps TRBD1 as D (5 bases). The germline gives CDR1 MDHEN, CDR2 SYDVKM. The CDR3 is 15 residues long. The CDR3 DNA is TGTGCCAGCAGTTTTGAGGGGTGGTACAATCGGCCCCAGCATTTT. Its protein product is CASSFEGWYNRPQHF.

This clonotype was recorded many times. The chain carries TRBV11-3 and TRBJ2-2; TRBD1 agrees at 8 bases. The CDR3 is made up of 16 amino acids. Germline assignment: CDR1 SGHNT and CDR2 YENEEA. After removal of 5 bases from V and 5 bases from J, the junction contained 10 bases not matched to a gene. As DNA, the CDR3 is TGTGCCAGCAGCCGGTCGACAGGGGTATATACCGGGGAGCTGTTTTTT. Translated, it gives CASSRSTGVYTGELFF.

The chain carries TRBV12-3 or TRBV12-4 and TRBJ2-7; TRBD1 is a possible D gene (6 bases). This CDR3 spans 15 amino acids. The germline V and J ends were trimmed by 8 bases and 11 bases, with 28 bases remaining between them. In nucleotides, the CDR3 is TGTGCCAGCCTACAATCCGGTACACAGGGATATGAGAAGTACTTC. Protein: CASLQSGTQGYEKYF.

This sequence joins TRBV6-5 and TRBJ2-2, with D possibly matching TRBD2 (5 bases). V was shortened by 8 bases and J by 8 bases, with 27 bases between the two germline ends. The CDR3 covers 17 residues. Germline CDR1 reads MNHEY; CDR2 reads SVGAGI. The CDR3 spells CASLGRLVGVLRGELFF. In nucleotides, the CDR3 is TGTGCCAGCCTGGGCCGGCTAGTGGGAGTGCTTCGTGGGGAGCTGTTTTTT.

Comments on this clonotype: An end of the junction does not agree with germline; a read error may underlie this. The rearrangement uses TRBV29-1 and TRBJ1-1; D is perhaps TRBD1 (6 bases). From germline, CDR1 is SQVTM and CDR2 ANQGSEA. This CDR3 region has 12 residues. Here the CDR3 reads CGVQTGSTEAFF. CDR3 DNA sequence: TGCGGCGTCCAAACAGGGAGCACTGAAGCTTTCTTT.

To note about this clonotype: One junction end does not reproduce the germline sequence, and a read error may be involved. CDR3 loop: CAGSVLAGVPRSNTGELFF. The CDR3 nucleotides read TGCGCCGGCAGCGTACTAGCGGGAGTGCCCCGCTCGAACACCGGGGAGCTGTTTTTT. The chain recombines TRBV4-3 with TRBJ2-2; 11 bases fit TRBD2. The V gene's germline CDR1 is LGHNA and CDR2 YSLEER. The CDR3 has 19 residues.